This T cell receptor (beta chain) was profiled in a study of CD8 T cells in ankylosing spondylitis. CDR1 and CDR2 from the germline V gene are SGHAT and FQNNGV. CDR3 length equals 14 residues. Trimming removed 5 bases at V and 6 bases at J, with 14 bases between. By quantitative 5'-RACE with molecular barcodes, the TCR beta libraries were made. TCRdb analysed the 5' RACE reads with MiXCR anew, one entry per CDR3 protein. The repertoire holds 130,000 to 150,000 distinct CDR3 sequences, 7% to 10% seen once, with 6% to 9.5% in the top ten. To note about this clonotype: Its antigen is undetermined.

Study conclusions and caveats: CD8+ disease-linked clones were present at relatively low frequencies in blood. A TCR beta motif of fewer than ten highly homologous variants seemed to mark ankylosing spondylitis blood. The study looked at matched synovial fluid samples from ankylosing spondylitis patients. Disease-linked clones were reported to be significantly enriched there.

The genes are TRBV11-2 and TRBJ2-1, with D possibly TRBD2 on 7 matching bases. The sequence was collected from a male donor with ankylosing spondylitis. Sequenced input: synovial fluid, either unsorted or a sorted T cell fraction (not recorded which). The CDR3 protein is CASSHPGGTNEQFF. In DNA, the CDR3 is TGTGCCAGCAGCCACCCGGGGGGCACCAATGAGCAGTTCTTC.